This T cell receptor (beta chain) was sequenced for a study of T-cell memory formation after mild COVID-19 (dated by TCRdb to the early 2020s). Looking at the study overall: TCR sequence clusters from the two donors were largely donor specific. Two young, previously healthy adult volunteers made up the cohort, one male and one female. In two donors, T-cell clones that expanded and contracted after mild COVID-19 were followed by sequencing TCRalpha and TCRbeta repertoires longitudinally. What the authors observed across the whole study: Clones that contracted from day 15 to 85 showed balanced CD4/CD8 phenotypes, whereas a second wave of clones that expanded from day 15 to 37 leaned towards CD4+. Only a couple of mild cases were covered in the study, and larger cohorts including severe cases with pre-infection samples were considered necessary. The second-wave clones that peaked on day 37 were not confirmed to be SARS-CoV-2 specific. Contracting CD4+ clones were located mainly in the CM and EM memory subsets, whereas CD8+ clones were found to be enriched in EMRA. The detection of some responding clones in pre-infection memory suggests that pre-existing cross-reactive memory T cells joined the SARS-CoV-2 response.

A note on this clonotype: Which antigen it targets is not known. No much larger clone exists at a distance of one base, and base qualities are not known.

Sequencing was performed on an Illumina NovaSeq 6000. TCRalpha and TCRbeta cDNA libraries were built by 5'RACE with constant-segment primers, adding sample barcodes and unique molecular identifiers. RNA was extracted from every sample with Trizol reagent. Libraries were amplified in two PCR steps, with a second sample barcode and Illumina TruSeq adapters added in the second step. Libraries were sequenced on an Illumina NovaSeq with 2 x 150 bp paired-end reads. As for how the authors treated the data: With migec v1.2.7, reads were demultiplexed and then collapsed into UMI-guided consensus sequences. Using mixcr v2.1.11, the UMI consensuses were aligned to TRA and TRB V and J templates and assembled into clonotypes. Clonotypes were classified as expanded or contracted when called significant by both edgeR and NoisET, with noise models trained on biological replicates. For edgeR calls, a false discovery rate-adjusted p below 0.01 and a log2 fold-change threshold of 1 were applied. As an exploratory analysis of dynamics, PCA with hierarchical clustering was applied to max-normalized trajectories of the 1000 most abundant clonotypes. The CD4 or CD8 phenotype of responding clones was assigned using the separately sequenced CD4+ and CD8+ repertoires. The public sequencing data were trimmed at Q25 with fastp and processed into clonotypes with MiXCR by TCRdb, which kept only in-frame beta chains. Here each entry gathers all rows of one CDR3 protein and keeps the most common genes and DNA. The V and J calls were not made by the authors but by TCRdb's processing. The sample includes around 370,000 distinct CDR3 sequences, with approximately 21% observed a single time. Approximately 12% of the sample belongs to the ten largest clones.

PBMCs were isolated by Ficoll-Paque density gradient centrifugation. The source of this sequence is an adult woman who had mild COVID-19 (a few samples of this study predate the infection). The sample titles of this study are shuffled in the database, so cell type and time point are left out; the donor was told from shared clones. Sequencing was carried out using PBMCs or a T cell subset sorted from them (not recorded which).

The DNA reads TGTGCCAGCAGTTTAGGGGGAAGGGGAGTCAATCAGCCCCAGCATTTT. Its translation is CASSLGGRGVNQPQHF. The chain couples TRBV12-3 or TRBV12-4 to TRBJ1-5, with TRBD1 as a weak D call on 5 bases. V is cut by 1 base and J by 3 bases, and the space between the germline ends is 13 bases. There are 16 amino acids in the CDR3, from cysteine to phenylalanine inclusive. Left in the record is the CDR3 DNA by itself, 48 bases read in frame from the first base.